The 10 T cell receptor beta chains below all came from one sample that was sequenced in a study of T cells after posttransplantation cyclophosphamide. Sampled 1 year posttransplant, controls received myeloablative marrow transplants, methotrexate and a calcineurin inhibitor. Profiling relied on immunoSEQ multiplex PCR, and the TCRdb table lists in-frame clones only, not all of them. This sample has 10,000 or so clones, with 81% found just once. Here the sequenced sample was PBMCs, taken about 380 days after allogeneic stem cell transplant with calcineurin inhibitor and methotrexate. The receptors shown here come from a male patient aged 25 to 39 who received an allogeneic stem cell transplant from an unrelated donor, was CMV-positive, and had acute GVHD only. The T cells may partly be graft donor cells.

The V and J genes are TRBV7-9 and TRBJ1-2, with 9 bases identical to TRBD1. Germline-derived CDR1 and CDR2 are SEHNR and FQNEAQ (reference sequence). V gave up 4 bases and J gave up 4 bases; unmatched junction bases: 1. The CDR3 extends over 13 amino acids. The CDR3: CASSSGQGYGYTF. In nucleotides, the CDR3 is TGTGCCAGCAGCTCGGGACAGGGCTATGGCTACACCTTC.

This clone was observed once. The J gene is TRBJ1-2, the V gene TRBV29-1; D is perhaps TRBD1 (6 bases). The CDR3 sequence is 14 residues long. Per the germline V gene, CDR1 is SQVTM and CDR2 is ANQGSEA. Trimming cost V 4 bases and J 2 bases, with 14 bases left between them. CDR3 sequence reads: CSVVGVGANYGYTF. Written as DNA, the CDR3 is TGCAGCGTTGTGGGGGTGGGGGCGAACTATGGCTACACCTTC. Based on the CDR3 plus reference TRBV29-1 and TRBJ1-2, the full variable domain is SAVISQKPSRDICQRGTSLTIQCQVDSQVTMMFWYRQQPGQSLTLIATANQGSEATYESGFVIDKFPISRPNLTFSTLTVSNMSPEDSSIYLCSVVGVGANYGYTFGSGTRLTVV.

The chain's CDR3 is CASSSGTSWYEQYF. The CDR3 DNA follows: TGCGCCAGCAGCTCCGGGACTAGCTGGTACGAGCAGTACTTC. V gene TRBV5-1 combines with J gene TRBJ2-7; 9 bases are a match to TRBD2. With V trimmed by 3 bases and J by 4 bases, 5 bases remained unmatched. Germline V gene lookup returns CDR1 SGHRS and CDR2 YFSETQ. CDR3 size: 14 residues.

This clone has only a few counts. The rearrangement joins TRBV15 to TRBJ1-2, with no clear D. Germline V gives CDR1 LNHNV, CDR2 YYDKDF (reference sequence). Trimming took 0 bases from V and 7 from J, leaving 15 bases between them. This CDR3 is built from 15 residues. CDR3 in DNA: TGTGCCACCAGCAGAGATCCGGCAGGTCAGGCTGGCTACACCTTC. The encoded protein is CATSRDPAGQAGYTF.

The J gene is TRBJ2-7, the V gene TRBV6-1; D uncertain. The V gene's germline CDR1 is MNHNS and CDR2 SASEGT. The CDR3 has 14 residues. V shed 8 bases and J shed 5 bases, with 19 bases lying between them. DNA for the CDR3: TGTGCCAGCCACTCGGCCAGCGTAGGAAACGAGCAGTACTTC. Translating it yields CASHSASVGNEQYF.

This clone occurred once. The V call is TRBV27, the J call TRBJ1-5, with a tentative D call TRBD1 (6 bases). In germline, CDR1 is MNHEY, CDR2 SMNVEV (reference sequence). This CDR3 contains 14 residues. The ends were cut back, 3 bases at V and 7 bases at J, with 13 bases in the middle. CDR3 nucleotides: TGTGCCAGCAGTTTCGACACAGGGTCCCAGCCCCAGCATTTT. As protein: CASSFDTGSQPQHF.

The chain recombines TRBV7-2 with TRBJ1-4; D gene uncertain. Trimming cost V 7 bases and J 13 bases, with 22 bases left between them. Per the germline V gene, CDR1 is SGHTA and CDR2 is FQGNSA. The CDR3 contains 14 residues. The CDR3 DNA is TGTGCCAGCAAACTAGAGCCCGGGGAGTCTCCACTGTTTTTT. Protein product: CASKLEPGESPLFF.

V gene TRBV15 combines with J gene TRBJ1-1; the match to TRBD1 covers 11 bases. The J segment lost 5 bases and the V segment lost 3 bases, leaving 5 bases of the junction unmatched. The CDR3 loop spans 15 amino acids. CDR1 and CDR2 from the germline V gene are LNHNV and YYDKDF (reference sequence). The CDR3 spells CATSRGTGGGTEAFF. The CDR3 region has the DNA TGTGCCACCAGCAGGGGGACAGGGGGTGGTACTGAAGCTTTCTTT.

The genes are TRBV29-1 and TRBJ1-2; D is perhaps TRBD1 (5 bases). Germline lookup yields CDR1 SQVTM and CDR2 ANQGSEA. Trimming removed 8 bases from V and 5 bases from J, with 12 bases in between. The CDR3 is 11 residues long. The CDR3 is CSSVGGYGYTF. In DNA, the CDR3 is TGCAGCTCTGTGGGGGGATATGGCTACACCTTC.

CDR3 in DNA: TGTGCCAGCAGCTTCTTAGGACAGGGGGCGTATGGCTACACCTTC. Amino acids: CASSFLGQGAYGYTF. V usage is TRBV11-3 and J usage is TRBJ1-2; TRBD1 matches at 11 bases. With 3 bases clipped from V and 5 bases from J, the junction kept 5 bases outside the gene matches. This CDR3 spans 15 amino acids. The germline CDR1 and CDR2 sequences are SGHNT and YENEEA.